Included here is one T cell receptor (beta chain) sequence, with context. The data were produced by immunoSEQ multiplex PCR, yet TCRdb's version contains in-frame clones alone and is incomplete. Of 8,000 to 9,500 clones detected, roughly 80% appear once; the ten largest clones hold about 2.5%. The data were taken from a study of T cells and Merkel cell carcinoma outcomes. V was shortened by 6 bases and J by 8 bases, with 11 bases between the two germline ends. Germline CDR1 is DFQATT and CDR2 is SNEGSKA (reference sequence). The CDR3 length is 11 residues. The TCR originated in a human donor with Merkel cell carcinoma. The J gene is TRBJ2-1, the V gene TRBV20-1; D call uncertain. Sequences were obtained from tumor tissue from Merkel cell carcinoma. CDR3 amino acids: CSAVGWDEQFF. The CDR3, as DNA: TGCAGTGCGGTTGGGTGGGATGAGCAGTTCTTC.